The rows below give T cell receptor beta chains drawn from one sample of a study of shared clonotypes between healthy human individuals. Sequencing used immunoSEQ multiplex PCR; TCRdb keeps in-frame clones, though not all of them. The sample consists of about 2.2 million clones, approximately 92% of them appearing once. The specimen was naive CD8+ T cells from PBMCs. These receptors were obtained from a man aged 18 to 29 in good health. Some clones in this sample may be carry-over from other donors' samples. CDR3s include the opening cysteine and the closing phenylalanine or tryptophan. A D gene is named only where the DNA matches it firmly. Clone size is shown for a subset of rows, as once, few, many or a class of expanded clone.

CDR3,DNA,V,size,D,J
CASSVLAGTGPTGELFF,TGTGCCAGCAGTGTCCTGGCCGGGACAGGGCCCACCGGGGAGCTGTTTTTT,TRBV6-1,-,TRBD1,TRBJ2-2
CASSYSSRDTQYF,TGTGCCAGCAGTTACTCCAGTCGAGATACGCAGTATTTT,TRBV6-5,-,-,TRBJ2-3
CASSPSLGGSNTEAFF,TGTGCCAGCAGTCCCTCGCTTGGTGGGTCGAACACTGAAGCTTTCTTT,TRBV2,-,-,TRBJ1-1
CASSSPELAEKAKNIQYF,TGTGCCAGCAGCTCCCCGGAACTAGCGGAGAAAGCCAAAAACATTCAGTACTTC,TRBV5-4,-,TRBD2,TRBJ2-4
CASSFREAGGPEENNEQFF,TGTGCCAGCAGTTTCCGCGAAGCGGGAGGGCCTGAGGAGAACAATGAGCAGTTCTTC,TRBV27,-,TRBD2,TRBJ2-1
CASSQERGLQYF,TGTGCCAGCAGCCAAGAAAGAGGGTTACAGTACTTC,TRBV14,-,-,TRBJ2-5
CASSGDRGEAYQPQHF,TGTGCCAGCAGTGGCGACAGGGGCGAAGCTTATCAGCCCCAGCATTTT,TRBV2,-,TRBD1,TRBJ1-5
CASSPGGSYGYTF,TGTGCCAGCAGCCCAGGTGGATCATATGGCTACACCTTC,TRBV7-9,-,-,TRBJ1-2
CASSLDRLYGYTF,TGTGCCAGCAGCTTGGACAGGTTGTATGGCTACACCTTC,TRBV7-9,-,TRBD1,TRBJ1-2
CASSYRDTSYEQYF,TGTGCCAGCAGCTACCGGGACACCAGCTACGAGCAGTACTTC,TRBV5-6,once,-,TRBJ2-7
CATSRSRVGRTEAFF,TGTGCCACCAGCAGATCCCGGGTGGGGCGGACTGAAGCTTTCTTT,TRBV15,-,-,TRBJ1-1
CASSSLAGERADTQYF,TGTGCCAGCAGCTCCTTAGCGGGAGAGCGGGCAGATACGCAGTATTTT,TRBV7-9,-,TRBD2,TRBJ2-3
CASSLRSPYEQYF,TGTGCCAGCAGTTTACGGTCTCCCTACGAGCAGTACTTC,TRBV27,-,-,TRBJ2-7
CSVGLAHYEQYF,TGCAGCGTCGGACTAGCCCACTACGAGCAGTACTTC,TRBV29-1,-,TRBD2,TRBJ2-7
CASRLVARVNTEAFF,TGTGCAAGTCGCTTAGTGGCCAGAGTGAACACTGAAGCTTTCTTT,TRBV12-2,-,-,TRBJ1-1
CASGKNTGELFF,TGTGCTAGTGGCAAGAACACCGGGGAGCTGTTTTTT,TRBV12-5,-,-,TRBJ2-2
CASSWTSGRAERYF,TGTGCCAGCAGCTGGACTAGCGGGAGGGCCGAAAGATACTTC,TRBV11-2,-,TRBD2,TRBJ2-5
CASSYVPGPRWGGRSSYNEQFF,TGTGCCAGCAGCTACGTCCCCGGGCCCAGATGGGGCGGGCGGAGCTCCTACAATGAGCAGTTCTTC,TRBV28,-,-,TRBJ2-1
CASSLAGTAYEQYF,TGTGCCAGCAGCTTAGCAGGGACAGCCTACGAGCAGTACTTC,TRBV7-9,-,TRBD1,TRBJ2-7
CASSLADDRRRGTQYF,TGTGCCAGCAGCTTAGCTGACGACAGGCGGAGGGGGACCCAGTACTTC,TRBV7-9,-,-,TRBJ2-5
CASSSGQTNEKLFF,TGTGCCAGCAGCTCGGGACAGACTAATGAAAAACTGTTTTTT,TRBV7-9,-,TRBD1,TRBJ1-4
CSALTSADEQYF,TGCAGCGCCCTGACTAGCGCCGACGAGCAGTACTTC,TRBV29-1,-,TRBD2,TRBJ2-7
CASIWTSGSGELFF,TGTGCCAGCATCTGGACTAGCGGGTCCGGGGAGCTGTTTTTT,TRBV28,-,TRBD2,TRBJ2-2
CASSPKDNPYEQYF,TGTGCCAGCAGCCCGAAGGACAACCCCTACGAGCAGTACTTC,TRBV5-4,-,-,TRBJ2-7
CASRSDRTQETQYF,TGCGCCAGCAGATCGGACAGGACGCAAGAGACCCAGTACTTC,TRBV10-2,-,TRBD1,TRBJ2-5
CASNQDRAYGYTF,TGTGCCAGCAACCAAGACAGGGCCTATGGCTACACCTTC,TRBV6-6,-,TRBD1,TRBJ1-2
CASSLSTADNYGYTF,TGTGCCAGCAGTTTATCGACAGCCGATAACTATGGCTACACCTTC,TRBV28,-,-,TRBJ1-2
CASTLDRERKNEQFF,TGTGCCAGCACCTTGGACAGGGAGCGGAAAAATGAGCAGTTCTTC,TRBV6-1,-,TRBD1,TRBJ2-1
CASKDRHEQYF,TGTGCCAGCAAGGACCGGCACGAGCAGTACTTC,TRBV2,-,-,TRBJ2-7
CASSSWTSGKDNEQFF,TGTGCCAGCAGCTCCTGGACTAGCGGAAAAGACAATGAGCAGTTCTTC,TRBV7-2,-,TRBD2,TRBJ2-1
CVSSQQGTLGDYEQYF,TGCGTCAGCAGCCAACAGGGCACTCTGGGCGACTACGAGCAGTACTTC,TRBV4-1,-,-,TRBJ2-7
CAVSGGNRDTQYF,TGTGCAGTCAGCGGAGGGAACAGAGATACGCAGTATTTT,TRBV19,-,-,TRBJ2-3
CASSHGGTGPEAFF,TGCGCCAGCAGCCATGGGGGTACAGGGCCTGAAGCTTTCTTT,TRBV4-1,-,-,TRBJ1-1
CASSGGDTQYF,TGTGCCAGCAGTGGCGGGGATACGCAGTATTTT,TRBV2,-,-,TRBJ2-3
CASRGQGYNEQFF,TGTGCCAGCAGGGGACAGGGCTACAATGAGCAGTTCTTC,TRBV27,-,TRBD1,TRBJ2-1
CASSLVPGTGSHEQFF,TGTGCCAGCAGCTTAGTTCCCGGGACAGGGTCGCATGAGCAGTTCTTC,TRBV7-2,-,TRBD1,TRBJ2-1
CASSPGTGLQPQHF,TGTGCCAGCAGCCCCGGGACAGGGCTTCAGCCCCAGCATTTT,TRBV11-2,-,TRBD1,TRBJ1-5
CAVMGTKETQYF,TGTGCGGTGATGGGGACGAAAGAGACCCAGTACTTC,TRBV6-6,-,-,TRBJ2-5
CASSVNPTGTSGNTIYF,TGTGCCAGCAGCGTAAATCCGACAGGAACCTCTGGAAACACCATATATTTT,TRBV9,-,-,TRBJ1-3
CASSQNYVGVPNTEAFF,TGTGCCAGCAGCCAAAATTACGTCGGGGTCCCGAACACTGAAGCTTTCTTT,TRBV7-2,-,-,TRBJ1-1
CASILGGTTYEQYF,TGTGCCAGCATCCTGGGAGGGACCACCTACGAGCAGTACTTC,TRBV28,-,TRBD2,TRBJ2-7
CASSPDRGGIGYTF,TGTGCCAGCAGCCCCGACAGGGGTGGCATTGGCTACACCTTC,TRBV6-5,-,TRBD1,TRBJ1-2
CAINDQGLAGGNEQFF,TGTGCCATCAACGACCAGGGACTAGCGGGAGGCAATGAGCAGTTCTTC,TRBV10-3,-,TRBD2,TRBJ2-1
CASSLGVGDHYNEQFF,TGTGCCAGCAGCTTAGGCGTGGGGGACCATTACAATGAGCAGTTCTTC,TRBV11-2,-,-,TRBJ2-1
CASSPSAGGPSDTQYF,TGTGCCAGCAGCCCCTCTGCGGGAGGGCCGTCAGATACGCAGTATTTT,TRBV7-9,-,TRBD2,TRBJ2-3
CASSWTSGIDSTDTQYF,TGTGCCAGCAGCTGGACTAGCGGGATAGATAGCACAGATACGCAGTATTTT,TRBV7-2,-,TRBD2,TRBJ2-3
CASSEAGRSHQETQYF,TGTGCCAGCAGTGAAGCTGGGCGGTCCCACCAAGAGACCCAGTACTTC,TRBV6-1,-,-,TRBJ2-5
CASSPPGQGTEAFF,TGTGCCAGTAGTCCTCCGGGACAGGGCACTGAAGCTTTCTTT,TRBV19,few,TRBD1,TRBJ1-1
CASSTPYGGYEQYF,TGTGCCAGCAGTACCCCTTATGGGGGGTACGAGCAGTACTTC,TRBV28,-,-,TRBJ2-7
CASSPSGRGSDTQYF,TGTGCCAGCAGCCCATCCGGGAGGGGATCAGATACGCAGTATTTT,TRBV6-6,-,TRBD2,TRBJ2-3
CASSFGSVNEQFF,TGTGCCAGCAGCTTCGGGTCTGTCAATGAGCAGTTCTTC,TRBV7-9,-,-,TRBJ2-1
CASSLEGPYGYTF,TGCGCCAGCAGCTTGGAGGGACCTTATGGCTACACCTTC,TRBV5-1,-,-,TRBJ1-2
CASSVGGGQRQPQHF,TGTGCCAGCAGCGTGGGGGGGGGACAGCGTCAGCCCCAGCATTTT,TRBV9,-,TRBD1,TRBJ1-5
CASNRVGTNEKLFF,TGTGCCAGTAACCGGGTGGGAACTAATGAAAAACTGTTTTTT,TRBV19,-,-,TRBJ1-4
CASSLPGLGETQYF,TGTGCCAGCAGCCTACCGGGACTCGGGGAGACCCAGTACTTC,TRBV7-9,-,-,TRBJ2-5